Listed below are T cell receptor beta chains from one sample, sequenced in a study of blood T cell repertoires in COVID-19. Only in-frame clones appear in the TCRdb table, and some are missing; sequencing was by immunoSEQ multiplex PCR. The data show approximately 160,000 clones, with more than 75% seen just once and about 0.6% held by the top ten. What was sequenced was peripheral blood. Every receptor here comes from a man between 60 and 70 years old with COVID-19, enrolled during active disease. CDR3s include the opening cysteine and the closing phenylalanine or tryptophan. D genes are given only for firm matches. The size entry is marked missing in some rows and otherwise reads once, few, many or a size class.

CDR3 DNA | CDR3 protein | J gene | D gene | V gene | clone size
TGTGCCAGCAGCTCGAACCGGGACACTGAGCAGTTCTTC | CASSSNRDTEQFF | TRBJ2-1 | - | TRBV7-3 | -
TGTGCCAGCAGTTTTGTAGGAAAAATACCGGGACAGGGGCTTGGAACCCAGTACTTC | CASSFVGKIPGQGLGTQYF | TRBJ2-5 | TRBD1 | TRBV28 | -
TGTGCCTCGGGGGGGCGGGGGGCGTCGCTATATGGCTACACCTTC | CASGGRGASLYGYTF | TRBJ1-2 | - | TRBV19 | -
TGTGCCAGCAGCCAGGACACAATCTATGGCTACACCTTC | CASSQDTIYGYTF | TRBJ1-2 | - | TRBV6-5 | -
TGTGCCAGCAGTTACGTTCCAGTCTATGGCTACACCTTC | CASSYVPVYGYTF | TRBJ1-2 | - | TRBV6-2/TRBV6-3 | -
TGTGCCAGCAGTCTGACTAGCGGAGGGGGCTCCTACGAGCAGTACTTC | CASSLTSGGGSYEQYF | TRBJ2-7 | TRBD2 | TRBV11-2 | -
TGTGCCAGCAGCCAAGGCCGTACGGGAGGGCAAGAGACCCAGTACTTC | CASSQGRTGGQETQYF | TRBJ2-5 | TRBD2 | TRBV3-1/TRBV3-2 | -
TGTGCCAGTAGTGACAGGTACGGGTGGAATTCACCCCTCCACTTT | CASSDRYGWNSPLHF | TRBJ1-6 | - | TRBV19 | -
TGTGCCATCCGAGGCAGTAACACTGAAGCTTTCTTT | CAIRGSNTEAFF | TRBJ1-1 | - | TRBV10-3 | -
TGTGCCAGCAGCTTAGGGACAGCCCTAGGGGGTGAGCAGTTCTTC | CASSLGTALGGEQFF | TRBJ2-1 | - | TRBV11-2 | -
TGTGCCAGCAGCTGGGAAAGCGGGGGGGCCCGAGAGACCCAGTACTTC | CASSWESGGARETQYF | TRBJ2-5 | TRBD2 | TRBV5-8 | -
TGTGCCTGGAGTGCCGACACCCTAATAATAAACAATGAGCAGTTCTTC | CAWSADTLIINNEQFF | TRBJ2-1 | - | TRBV30 | -
TGTGCCAGCAGGGACGGACAGGTCGATAATTCACCCCTCCACTTT | CASRDGQVDNSPLHF | TRBJ1-6 | TRBD1 | TRBV2 | -
TGTGCCAGCAGCCGCGGGACAGGGGGGGACACTGAAGCTTTCTTT | CASSRGTGGDTEAFF | TRBJ1-1 | TRBD1 | TRBV7-2 | -
TGTGCCAGCAGTGAAGCGCGGCTCAGCTCCTACGAGCAGTACTTC | CASSEARLSSYEQYF | TRBJ2-7 | - | TRBV2 | -
TGTGCCACCAGTGACCGGGTCTCCTCCGGCGGGTACGAGCAGTACTTC | CATSDRVSSGGYEQYF | TRBJ2-7 | - | TRBV24-1 | -
TGTGCCAGCAGCTTAGGGGCTTCAGCCACCTACGAGCAGTACTTC | CASSLGASATYEQYF | TRBJ2-7 | - | TRBV7-2 | -
TGTGCCAGCAGTTCTACGACAGGGAATGGAGAGCCCCAGCATTTT | CASSSTTGNGEPQHF | TRBJ1-5 | TRBD1 | TRBV6-5 | -
TGTGCCAGCAGCCAGGCTTATTACAATGAGCAGTTCTTC | CASSQAYYNEQFF | TRBJ2-1 | - | TRBV14 | -
TGTGCCAGTAGTATAACCGGGACAGGGAATCGGTGGATAGCTTTCTTT | CASSITGTGNRWIAFF | TRBJ1-1 | TRBD1 | TRBV19 | -
TGTGCCAGCAGCTTTAGTGGACAGACCGTTTCACCCCTCCACTTT | CASSFSGQTVSPLHF | TRBJ1-6 | - | TRBV7-2 | few
TGTGCCAGCAGCGTGGGACTAGCGGGAGCCCAGGGCTACGAGCAGTACTTC | CASSVGLAGAQGYEQYF | TRBJ2-7 | TRBD2 | TRBV9 | once
TGTGCCACCAGTGAGCCCGGGACTAGCGTAGATACGCAGTATTTT | CATSEPGTSVDTQYF | TRBJ2-3 | TRBD2 | TRBV24-1 | -
TGTGCCAGCAGGCCCTTGGGGACAGGCAATCAGCCCCAGCATTTT | CASRPLGTGNQPQHF | TRBJ1-5 | TRBD1 | TRBV2 | few
TGCGCCAGCAGCCCATGGGACAGGGCGAACACTGAAGCTTTCTTT | CASSPWDRANTEAFF | TRBJ1-1 | TRBD1 | TRBV5-1 | once
TGTGCCAGCTCACCACCAGGGACTCGGGTCCTAGTAGGGGAGACCCAGTACTTC | CASSPPGTRVLVGETQYF | TRBJ2-5 | - | TRBV18 | -
TGTGCCAGCAGCCCAGACAGGGCCTACGAGCAGTACTTC | CASSPDRAYEQYF | TRBJ2-7 | TRBD1 | TRBV7-2 | -
TGTGCCAGCAGCCCCCAGGGGCAGCCCTCTGGAAACACCATATATTTT | CASSPQGQPSGNTIYF | TRBJ1-3 | - | TRBV7-2 | -
TGCGCCAGCAGCTTGGTGGGCAGTTCACGGAGGGCTGAAGCTTTCTTT | CASSLVGSSRRAEAFF | TRBJ1-1 | - | TRBV5-1 | -
TGCGCCAGCAGTCAAGCCGGGACAGGGGGAACTAATGAAAAACTGTTTTTT | CASSQAGTGGTNEKLFF | TRBJ1-4 | TRBD1 | TRBV10-2 | once
TGTGCCAGTAGCCCCTCAGGGAGGTCATCTGGGGCCAACGTCCTGACTTTC | CASSPSGRSSGANVLTF | TRBJ2-6 | - | TRBV19 | -
TGTGCCACCAGTGATCAACTAGCCGCCGAGCAGTTCTTC | CATSDQLAAEQFF | TRBJ2-1 | - | TRBV24-1 | -
TGTGCCAGCAGCTCCGGGACAAGCCAATACGAGCAGTACTTC | CASSSGTSQYEQYF | TRBJ2-7 | - | TRBV6-2/TRBV6-3 | -
TGTGCCAGCAGCCTGGACAGGGGCGGCGGCTACACCTTC | CASSLDRGGGYTF | TRBJ1-2 | TRBD1 | TRBV11-2 | -
TGTGCCAGCAGCAGGGACAGGGGGCTAAACGAGCAGTACTTC | CASSRDRGLNEQYF | TRBJ2-7 | TRBD1 | TRBV9 | -
TGTGCCAGTCGGACCGGGACAGCAAACACTGAAGCTTTCTTT | CASRTGTANTEAFF | TRBJ1-1 | TRBD1 | TRBV19 | -
TGTGCCAGCAGCGTTGGACATGCTACCTACAATGAGCAGTTCTTC | CASSVGHATYNEQFF | TRBJ2-1 | - | TRBV9 | -
TGTGCCAGCAGCTTGACGGGGGGGAGCACAGATACGCAGTATTTT | CASSLTGGSTDTQYF | TRBJ2-3 | TRBD2 | TRBV7-2 | -
TGTGCCAGCAGCCTCTCGGGCAGGAGGGTTGAAAAACTGTTTTTT | CASSLSGRRVEKLFF | TRBJ1-4 | - | TRBV3-1/TRBV3-2 | -